Listed here are 14 T cell receptor beta chains from one sample, sequenced in a study of blood T cells in healthy people across ages. With a J-beta primer mix and a sample-barcoded 5' primer, a second PCR ran roughly 6 to 12 cycles. TCRdb reprocessed the 5' RACE reads via MiXCR and lists one record per CDR3 protein. In the table there are more than 500,000 distinct CDR3 sequences, roughly 28% of which are singletons. Material for sequencing was blood. The receptors come from a woman between 65 and 79 years old in good health.

The chain couples TRBV20-1 to TRBJ1-1, with D uncertain. The ends were cut back, 0 bases at V and 1 base at J, with 12 bases in the middle. CDR3 length equals 15 residues. Germline CDR1 reads DFQATT; CDR2 reads SNEGSKA (reference sequence). The DNA of the CDR3 is TGCAGTGCTAGAGACCACGGACGGTCGAACACTGAAGCTTTCTTT. Encoded protein: CSARDHGRSNTEAFF.

The chain combines TRBV27 with TRBJ1-2; D is perhaps TRBD1 (5 bases). Germline CDR1 is MNHEY and CDR2 is SMNVEV (reference sequence). The germline V and J ends were trimmed by 0 bases and 4 bases, with 18 bases remaining between them. CDR3 size: 17 residues. This chain's CDR3 is CASSLSRLQGASYGYTF. CDR3 DNA: TGTGCCAGCAGTTTATCCCGCCTTCAGGGTGCAAGCTATGGCTACACCTTC.

A few counts support this clonotype. The CDR3 here is CASSFIGGSGNTIYF. In DNA, the CDR3 is TGTGCCAGCAGCTTTATCGGGGGCTCTGGAAACACCATATATTTT. The chain uses TRBV5-5 and TRBJ1-3, with D perhaps TRBD1 (5 bases). Looked up from germline, CDR1 is SGHKS and CDR2 is YYEKEE (reference sequence). The CDR3 loop spans 15 amino acids. The germline V and J ends were trimmed by 2 bases and 0 bases, with 9 bases remaining between them. The whole variable domain, remainder taken from reference TRBV5-5 and TRBJ1-3, is DAGVTQSPTHLIKTRGQQVTLRCSPISGHKSVSWYQQVLGQGPQFIFQYYEKEERGRGNFPDRFSARQFPNYSSELNVNALLLGDSALYLCASSFIGGSGNTIYFGEGSWLTVV.

As to this clonotype: One junction end does not reproduce the germline sequence, and a read error may be involved. The chain has TRBV2 and TRBJ1-2; D may be TRBD1 (6 bases). The germline gives CDR1 SNHLY, CDR2 FYNNEI. The CDR3 totals 14 residues. CDR3 nucleotides: TGTGTCAGCAGTCAGAACAGGGAGCCCTATGGCTACACCTTC. Translated, it gives CVSSQNREPYGYTF. Together with reference TRBV2 and TRBJ1-2, the CDR3 gives the full variable domain: EPEVTQTPSHQVTQMGQEVILRCVPISNHLYFYWYRQILGQKVEFLVSFYNNEISEKSEIFDDQFSVERPDGSNFTLKIRSTKLEDSAMYFCVSSQNREPYGYTFGSGTRLTVV.

The V and J genes are TRBV7-2 and TRBJ2-1; 9 positions agree with TRBD2. V lost 1 base and J lost 7; bases outside the gene matches: 8. This CDR3 has 16 amino acids. CDR1 and CDR2 from the germline V gene are SGHTA and FQGNSA. CDR3: CASSLVGTSRGNEQFF. The CDR3, as DNA: TGTGCCAGCAGCTTAGTAGGGACTAGCAGAGGGAATGAGCAGTTCTTC. Based on the CDR3 plus reference TRBV7-2 and TRBJ2-1, the full variable domain is GAGVSQSPSNKVTEKGKDVELRCDPISGHTALYWYRQSLGQGLEFLIYFQGNSAPDKSGLPSDRFSAERTGGSVSTLTIQRTQQEDSAVYLCASSLVGTSRGNEQFFGPGTRLTVL.

This clonotype was observed at least ten times. The chain uses TRBV5-6 and TRBJ2-7, with D perhaps being TRBD1 or TRBD2 (5 bases each). The CDR3 totals 14 residues. Per the germline V gene, CDR1 is SGHDT and CDR2 is YYEEEE. Trimming left V 0 bases short and J 3 bases short, with 10 bases between. The CDR3 DNA reads TGTGCCAGCAGCTTGGGGGGTGGGGGCTACGAGCAGTACTTC. This gives the protein CASSLGGGGYEQYF.

The chain links TRBV7-3 to TRBJ2-3, with TRBD2 matching 12 bases. In germline, CDR1 is SGHTA, CDR2 FQGTGA. The length of the CDR3 is 15 residues. Trimming took 5 bases from V and 6 from J; bases not matched to a gene: 6. The CDR3 bases are TGTGCCAGCAGCCGTCTAGCGGGGGGGTCTGATACGCAGTATTTT. Translation gives CASSRLAGGSDTQYF.

This chain links TRBV21-1 with TRBJ1-4; no DNA check was done on the table's D call, TRBD1. TRBV21-1 is annotated as a pseudogene. The CDR3 has 15 amino acids. CDR3 region: CARKTGEENNEKLFF. The DNA of the CDR3 is TGTGCCAGAAAGACAGGGGAGGAGAATAATGAAAAACTGTTTTTT.

The chain recombines TRBV7-2 with TRBJ2-3, with D unresolved. The V gene lost 8 bases and the J gene lost 3 bases, with 15 bases spanning the gap. The CDR3 is 14 amino acids. Per the germline V gene, CDR1 is SGHTA and CDR2 is FQGNSA. CDR3 in DNA: TGTGCCAGCCAAAACTTTCTTGGAACAGATACGCAGTATTTT. It codes for CASQNFLGTDTQYF.

The chain uses TRBV20-1 and TRBJ2-5, with D tentatively TRBD1 (5 bases). Germline V gene sequence: CDR1 DFQATT, CDR2 SNEGSKA (reference sequence). The V end was cut by 5 bases, the J end by 4 bases, with 14 bases between. The CDR3 runs 13 residues. The CDR3 DNA reads as TGCAGTGCTGGTTCGTTGGGGCGAGAGACCCAGTACTTC. It specifies CSAGSLGRETQYF.

The chain links TRBV4-3 to TRBJ2-4, with 7 bases lining up with TRBD1. V dropped 0 bases and J dropped 7; count of bases not matched to a gene: 9. From germline, CDR1 is LGHNA and CDR2 YSLEER. This CDR3 comprises 16 residues. CDR3 amino acids: CASSQEGARGWNIQYF. In DNA, the CDR3 is TGCGCCAGCAGCCAAGAAGGGGCCAGGGGGTGGAACATTCAGTACTTC.

V gene TRBV6-2 or TRBV6-3 combines with J gene TRBJ2-5; D remains unclear. The closer fit of TRBJ2-7 to the DNA end suggests the J call may be wrong. Germline V gene lookup returns CDR1 MNHEY and CDR2 SVGEGT. The CDR3 spans 14 residues. CDR3 region: CASSYVAGPYEQYF. In DNA form, the CDR3 reads TGTGCCAGCAGTTACGTGGCAGGACCCTACGAGCAGTACTTC.

This clonotype was seen a handful of times. The gene calls are TRBV12-3 or TRBV12-4 and TRBJ2-1, with 8 bases that match TRBD1. This CDR3 is built from 16 residues. Trimming at V came to 6 bases and at J to 2 bases, leaving 9 bases not matched to a gene. CDR3 protein: CASRSHSGGTYNEQFF. In DNA form, the CDR3 reads TGTGCCAGCAGGTCACATTCAGGGGGCACCTACAATGAGCAGTTCTTC.

The chain carries TRBV27 and TRBJ2-7; TRBD2 might be the D (6 bases). CDR3 size: 17 residues. With 5 bases removed from V and 0 bases from J, the gap between germline ends came to 20 bases. Germline values: CDR1 MNHEY, CDR2 SMNVEV (reference sequence). CDR3 DNA: TGTGCCAGCAGTCCTCAGTCGGGACTCTGGACCTCCTACGAGCAGTACTTC. This translates into CASSPQSGLWTSYEQYF.